This T cell receptor (beta chain) was identified in a study of blood T cell repertoires in COVID-19. Study background: Whether acute or convalescent, the COVID-19 samples came from the United States, Italy and Spain. PBMCs, B-cell-depleted T cells, or T cells were the source of the cDNA or gDNA that made up the material.

Authors' methods: For nucleated cells, counts were estimated from reference gene primer amplification. The data were produced by immunoSEQ multiplex PCR, yet TCRdb's version contains in-frame clones alone and is incomplete. Clone size and V and J calls were adopted from that table, with D and trimming inferred from the DNA. The table has more than 200,000 clones, about 79% seen once. The CDR3 totals 13 residues. The germline gives CDR1 MNHEY, CDR2 SVGAGI. This chain links TRBV6-5 with TRBJ1-5; D gene unclear. The material sequenced was peripheral blood. The sequence was obtained from an elderly man with acute or convalescent COVID-19. The CDR3 loop reads CAEAVSSNQPQHF. As DNA, the CDR3 is TGTGCAGAGGCGGTTAGTAGCAATCAGCCCCAGCATTTT.